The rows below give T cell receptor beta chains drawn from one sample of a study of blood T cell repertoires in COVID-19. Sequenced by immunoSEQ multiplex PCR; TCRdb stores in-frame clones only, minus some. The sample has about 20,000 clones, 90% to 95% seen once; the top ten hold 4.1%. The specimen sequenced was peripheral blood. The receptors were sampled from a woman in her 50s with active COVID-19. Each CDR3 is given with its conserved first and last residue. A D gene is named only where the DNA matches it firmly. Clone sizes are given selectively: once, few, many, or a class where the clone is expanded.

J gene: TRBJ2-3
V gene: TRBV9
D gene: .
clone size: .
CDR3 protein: CASSPRGMRGRTDTQYF
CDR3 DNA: TGTGCCAGCAGCCCCCGCGGGATGCGGGGCCGCACAGATACGCAGTATTTT

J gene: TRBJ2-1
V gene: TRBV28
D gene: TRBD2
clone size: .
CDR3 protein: CASSPSGLAGAEQFF
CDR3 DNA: TGTGCCAGCAGTCCCTCGGGACTAGCGGGGGCTGAGCAGTTCTTC

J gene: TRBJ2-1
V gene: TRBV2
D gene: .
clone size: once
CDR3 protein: CATLLGLADNEQFF
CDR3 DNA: TGTGCCACCTTGTTAGGGCTAGCCGACAATGAGCAGTTCTTC

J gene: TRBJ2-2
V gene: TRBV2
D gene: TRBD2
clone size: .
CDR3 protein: CASSVGGANTGELFF
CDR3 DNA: TGTGCCAGCAGTGTCGGGGGGGCGAACACCGGGGAGCTGTTTTTT

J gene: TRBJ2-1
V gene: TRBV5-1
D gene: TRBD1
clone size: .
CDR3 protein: CASSLTGVGYNEQFF
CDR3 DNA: TGCGCCAGCAGCTTGACAGGGGTAGGGTACAATGAGCAGTTCTTC

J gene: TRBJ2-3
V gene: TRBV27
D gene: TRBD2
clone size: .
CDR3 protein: CASSLSGGTYTDTQYF
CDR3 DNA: TGTGCCAGCAGTTTATCGGGGGGGACTTACACAGATACGCAGTATTTT

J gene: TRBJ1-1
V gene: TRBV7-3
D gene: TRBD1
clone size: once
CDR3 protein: CASSPTGRRTEAFF
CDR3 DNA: TGTGCCAGCAGCCCGACAGGGAGGAGGACTGAAGCTTTCTTT

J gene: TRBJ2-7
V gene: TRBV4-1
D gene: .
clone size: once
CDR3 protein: CASSQDPLYSYEQYF
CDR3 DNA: TGCGCCAGCAGCCAAGATCCCCTATACTCCTACGAGCAGTACTTC

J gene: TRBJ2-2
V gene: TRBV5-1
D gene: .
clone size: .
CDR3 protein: CASSYSGELFF
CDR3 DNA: TGCGCCAGCAGTTATTCCGGGGAGCTGTTTTTT

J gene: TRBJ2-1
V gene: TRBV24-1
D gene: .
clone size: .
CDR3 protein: CATSDPKLGGEQFF
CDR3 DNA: TGTGCCACCAGTGATCCAAAACTGGGGGGTGAGCAGTTCTTC

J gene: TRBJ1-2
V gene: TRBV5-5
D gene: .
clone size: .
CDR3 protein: CASSLAGIVGYTF
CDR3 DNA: TGTGCCAGCAGCTTGGCAGGGATTGTTGGCTACACCTTC

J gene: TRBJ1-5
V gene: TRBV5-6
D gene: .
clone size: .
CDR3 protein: CASSFSGQLLAQHF
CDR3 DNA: TGTGCCAGCAGCTTCAGCGGACAGCTTCTAGCCCAGCATTTT

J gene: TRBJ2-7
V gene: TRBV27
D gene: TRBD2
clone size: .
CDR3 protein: CASKVGGRDYEQYF
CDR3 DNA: TGTGCCAGCAAAGTTGGCGGGAGAGATTACGAGCAGTACTTC

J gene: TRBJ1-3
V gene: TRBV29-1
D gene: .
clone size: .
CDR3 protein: CSAVGTPGNTIYF
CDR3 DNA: TGCAGCGCCGTCGGGACTCCTGGAAACACCATATATTTT

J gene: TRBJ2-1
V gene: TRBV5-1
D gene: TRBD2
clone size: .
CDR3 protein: CASSWGLADYNEQFF
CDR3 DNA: TGCGCCAGCAGCTGGGGACTAGCCGATTACAATGAGCAGTTCTTC

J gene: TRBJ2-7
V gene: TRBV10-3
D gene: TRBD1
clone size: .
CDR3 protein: CAIRLTGETEQYF
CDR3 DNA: TGTGCCATCAGACTCACAGGGGAAACCGAGCAGTACTTC

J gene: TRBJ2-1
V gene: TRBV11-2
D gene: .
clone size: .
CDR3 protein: CASSLVARANEQFF
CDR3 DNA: TGTGCCAGCAGCTTAGTTGCCAGGGCGAATGAGCAGTTCTTC

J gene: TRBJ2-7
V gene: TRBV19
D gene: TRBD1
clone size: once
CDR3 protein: CASSPGTGLSYEQYF
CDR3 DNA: TGTGCCAGTAGCCCGGGGACAGGGTTGTCCTACGAGCAGTACTTC

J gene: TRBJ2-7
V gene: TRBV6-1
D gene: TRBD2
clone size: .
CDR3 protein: CASSEWREGQYF
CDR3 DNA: TGTGCCAGCAGTGAGTGGCGGGAGGGGCAGTACTTC

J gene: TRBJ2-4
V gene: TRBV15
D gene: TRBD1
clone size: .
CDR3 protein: CATSSASAGGGLNIQYF
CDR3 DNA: TGTGCCACCAGCAGCGCAAGTGCAGGGGGCGGATTAAACATTCAGTACTTC

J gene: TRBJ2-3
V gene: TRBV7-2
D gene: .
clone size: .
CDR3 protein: CASSFDFTDTQYF
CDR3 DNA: TGTGCCAGCAGCTTTGACTTTACAGATACGCAGTATTTT

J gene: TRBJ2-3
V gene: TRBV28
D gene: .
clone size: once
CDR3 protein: CASSSGTITDTQYF
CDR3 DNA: TGTGCCAGCAGTTCTGGGACAATTACAGATACGCAGTATTTT

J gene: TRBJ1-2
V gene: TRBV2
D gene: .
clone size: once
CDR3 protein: CASSETLGGLGGYTF
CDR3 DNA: TGTGCCAGCAGTGAAACCTTAGGAGGGTTGGGGGGCTACACCTTC

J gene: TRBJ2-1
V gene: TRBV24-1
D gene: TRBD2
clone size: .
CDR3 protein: CATSDSSPLAGGPRTTINEQFF
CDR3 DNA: TGTGCCACCAGTGATTCGTCCCCACTAGCGGGAGGGCCAAGGACTACGATCAATGAGCAGTTCTTC

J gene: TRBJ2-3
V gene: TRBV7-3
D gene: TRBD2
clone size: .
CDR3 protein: CASSLGTSGTTDTQYF
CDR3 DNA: TGTGCCAGCAGCTTGGGGACTAGCGGTACCACAGATACGCAGTATTTT

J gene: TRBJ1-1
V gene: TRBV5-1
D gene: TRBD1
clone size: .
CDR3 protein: CASSWNRGMNTEAFF
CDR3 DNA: TGCGCCAGCAGCTGGAACAGGGGCATGAACACTGAAGCTTTCTTT

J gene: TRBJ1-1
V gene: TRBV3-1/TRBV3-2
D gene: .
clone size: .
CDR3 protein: CASSGQLNTEAFF
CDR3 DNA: TGTGCCAGCAGTGGGCAGTTGAACACTGAAGCTTTCTTT

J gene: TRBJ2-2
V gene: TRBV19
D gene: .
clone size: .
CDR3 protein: CASSPIIGGTGELFF
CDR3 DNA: TGTGCCAGTAGTCCGATCATAGGGGGCACCGGGGAGCTGTTTTTT

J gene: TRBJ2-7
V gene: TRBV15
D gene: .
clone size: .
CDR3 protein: CATSRERWRKQYF
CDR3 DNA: TGTGCCACCAGCAGAGAGCGATGGAGAAAGCAGTACTTC

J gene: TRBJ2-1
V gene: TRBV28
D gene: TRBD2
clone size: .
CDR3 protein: CASSPLTSGHYNEQFF
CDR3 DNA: TGTGCCAGCAGTCCGTTGACTAGCGGCCATTACAATGAGCAGTTCTTC

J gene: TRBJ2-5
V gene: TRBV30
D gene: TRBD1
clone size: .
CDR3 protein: CAWSPGQGVLTQYF
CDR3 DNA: TGTGCCTGGAGCCCGGGACAGGGCGTGTTGACCCAGTACTTC

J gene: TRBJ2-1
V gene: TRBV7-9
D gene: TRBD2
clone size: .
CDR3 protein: CASAGTRENEQFF
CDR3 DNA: TGTGCCAGCGCGGGGACTAGGGAGAATGAGCAGTTCTTC

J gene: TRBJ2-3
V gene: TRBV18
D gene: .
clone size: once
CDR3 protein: CASSPQARTDTQYF
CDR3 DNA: TGTGCCAGCTCACCACAGGCTAGGACAGATACGCAGTATTTT

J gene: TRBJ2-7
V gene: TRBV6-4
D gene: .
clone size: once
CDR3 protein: CASSAPAYDFSYEQYF
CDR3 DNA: TGTGCCAGCAGTGCGCCCGCCTACGACTTTTCCTACGAGCAGTACTTC

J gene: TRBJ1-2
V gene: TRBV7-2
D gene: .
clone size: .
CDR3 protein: CASSSTGRPLYGYTF
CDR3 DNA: TGTGCCAGCAGCTCCACCGGCAGGCCTCTCTATGGCTACACCTTC

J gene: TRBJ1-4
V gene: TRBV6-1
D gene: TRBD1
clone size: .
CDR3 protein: CASSAYRQGEDGEKLFF
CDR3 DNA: TGTGCCAGCAGTGCCTACCGACAGGGGGAGGACGGTGAAAAACTGTTTTTT

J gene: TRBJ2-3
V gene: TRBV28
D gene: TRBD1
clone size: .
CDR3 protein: CASTKGQGGADTQYF
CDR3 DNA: TGTGCCAGCACCAAGGGACAGGGCGGGGCAGATACGCAGTATTTT

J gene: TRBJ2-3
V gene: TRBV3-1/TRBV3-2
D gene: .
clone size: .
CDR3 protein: CASSQDTYAPDTQYF
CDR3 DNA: TGTGCCAGCAGCCAAGACACTTACGCCCCAGATACGCAGTATTTT

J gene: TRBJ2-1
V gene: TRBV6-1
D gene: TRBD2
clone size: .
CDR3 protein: CASSEVGLAGGGTYNEQFF
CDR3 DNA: TGTGCCAGCAGTGAAGTCGGACTAGCGGGAGGGGGGACCTACAATGAGCAGTTCTTC

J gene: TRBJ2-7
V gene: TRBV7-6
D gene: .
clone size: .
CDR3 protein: CASSFGQSSEQYF
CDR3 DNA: TGTGCCAGCAGCTTCGGACAATCAAGCGAGCAGTACTTC

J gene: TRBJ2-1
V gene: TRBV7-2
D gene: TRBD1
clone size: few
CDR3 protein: CASSPRQGYSAYNEQFF
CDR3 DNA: TGTGCCAGCAGCCCCCGACAGGGATACTCCGCCTACAATGAGCAGTTCTTC

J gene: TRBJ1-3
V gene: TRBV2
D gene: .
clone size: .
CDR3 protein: CATETLISGNTIYF
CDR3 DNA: TGTGCCACCGAGACACTGATCTCTGGAAACACCATATATTTT